This T cell receptor beta chain was sequenced for a study of blood T cell repertoires in COVID-19. Study at large: Acute and convalescent COVID-19 specimens originated in the United States, Italy and Spain. Sources were T cells, B-cell-depleted T cells, or PBMCs; the material itself was cDNA or gDNA.

As processed by the authors: Amplification with reference gene primers provided the estimates of nucleated cell counts. TCRdb's copy holds only in-frame clones and misses some; the assay was immunoSEQ multiplex PCR. From that table come the V and J calls and clone size; the DNA was used to work out D and trimming. The sample holds more than 55,000 clones, over 75% seen once. Germline values: CDR1 SGDLS, CDR2 YYNGEE. This CDR3 is 15 amino acids long. J was trimmed by 4 bases and V by 4 bases; bases with no gene match: 5. V gene TRBV9 combines with J gene TRBJ2-1; the match to TRBD1 covers 10 bases. The sequenced sample consisted of peripheral blood. This receptor was identified in a man at least 80 years old with acute or convalescent COVID-19. CDR3 amino acids: CASSTDRGPYNEQFF. The CDR3 DNA sequence: TGTGCCAGCAGCACTGACAGGGGGCCTTACAATGAGCAGTTCTTC.